This T cell receptor beta chain emerged from a study of a mutant IDH1 vaccine in newly diagnosed glioma. Findings and caveats of the study: Shifts in the top peripheral T cell clonotypes seemed unrelated to pseudoprogression.

Only in-frame clones appear in the TCRdb table, and some are missing; sequencing was by immunoSEQ multiplex PCR. The sample holds around 56,000 clones, around 80% seen once. Stated time point: week 5, during vaccination. The vaccine gave 300 ug of a 20-mer mutant IDH1 peptide subcutaneously per dose. Of note for this clone: Its antigen is currently unknown.

The sequencing here drew on PBMCs, taken from a glioma patient whose treatment included an IDH1 peptide vaccine. This sequence was found in a man aged 30-40 years with glioma.

CDR3 sequence: CASSISAGTNYGYTF. CDR3 in DNA: TGTGCCAGTAGTATATCGGCAGGGACTAACTATGGCTACACCTTC. V and J are TRBV19 and TRBJ1-2; a possible D gene is TRBD1 (5 bases). In germline, CDR1 is LNHDA, CDR2 SQIVND (reference sequence). The V end lost 2 bases, the J end lost 0 bases, and 10 bases lay between the germline ends. This CDR3 spans 15 amino acids.